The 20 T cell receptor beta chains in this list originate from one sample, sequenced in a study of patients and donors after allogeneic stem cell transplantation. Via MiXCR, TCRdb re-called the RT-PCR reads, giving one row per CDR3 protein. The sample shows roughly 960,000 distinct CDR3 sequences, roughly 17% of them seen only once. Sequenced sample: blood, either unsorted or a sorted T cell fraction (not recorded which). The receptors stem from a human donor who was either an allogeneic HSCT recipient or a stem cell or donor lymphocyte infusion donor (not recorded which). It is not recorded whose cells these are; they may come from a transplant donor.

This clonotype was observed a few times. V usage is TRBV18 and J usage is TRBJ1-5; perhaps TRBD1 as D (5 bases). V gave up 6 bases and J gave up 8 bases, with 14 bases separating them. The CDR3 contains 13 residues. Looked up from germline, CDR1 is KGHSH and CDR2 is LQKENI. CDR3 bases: TGTGCCAGCTCGCGGAAACTGGGGGAGCCCCAGCATTTT. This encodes CASSRKLGEPQHF. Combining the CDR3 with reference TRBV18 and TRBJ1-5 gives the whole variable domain NAGVMQNPRHLVRRRGQEARLRCSPMKGHSHVYWYRQLPEEGLKFMVYLQKENIIDESGMPKERFSAEFPKEGPSILRIQQVVRGDSAAYFCASSRKLGEPQHFGDGTRLSIL.

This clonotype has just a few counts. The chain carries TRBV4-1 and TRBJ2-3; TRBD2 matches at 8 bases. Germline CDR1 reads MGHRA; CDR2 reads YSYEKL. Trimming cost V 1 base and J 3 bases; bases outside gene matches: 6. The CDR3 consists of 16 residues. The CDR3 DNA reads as TGCGCCAGCAGCCAAGTCGGGGGGGCTAGAACAGATACGCAGTATTTT. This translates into CASSQVGGARTDTQYF.

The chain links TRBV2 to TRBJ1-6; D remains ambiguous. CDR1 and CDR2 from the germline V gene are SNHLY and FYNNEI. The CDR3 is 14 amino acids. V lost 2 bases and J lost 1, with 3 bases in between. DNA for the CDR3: TGTGCCAGCAGTGAAATGTCCTATAATTCACCCCTCCACTTT. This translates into CASSEMSYNSPLHF. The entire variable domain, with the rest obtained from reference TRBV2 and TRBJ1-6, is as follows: EPEVTQTPSHQVTQMGQEVILRCVPISNHLYFYWYRQILGQKVEFLVSFYNNEISEKSEIFDDQFSVERPDGSNFTLKIRSTKLEDSAMYFCASSEMSYNSPLHFGNGTRLTVT.

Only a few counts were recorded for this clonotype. The DNA for the CDR3 is TGCGCCAGCAGCTTGCTGACGGCAGCGAACACCGGGGAGCTGTTTTTT. Its protein is CASSLLTAANTGELFF. The rearrangement links TRBV5-1 to TRBJ2-2; D is uncertain. CDR3 length: 16 amino acids. Trimming cost V 1 base and J 0 bases, with 10 bases left between them. Germline CDR1 is SGHRS and CDR2 is YFSETQ.

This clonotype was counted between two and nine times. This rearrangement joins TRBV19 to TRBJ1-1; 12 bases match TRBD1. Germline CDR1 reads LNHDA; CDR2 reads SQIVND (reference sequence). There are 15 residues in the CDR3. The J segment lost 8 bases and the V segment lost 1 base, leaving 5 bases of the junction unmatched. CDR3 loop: CASSIGGTGGLEAFF. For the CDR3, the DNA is TGTGCCAGTAGTATAGGGGGGACAGGGGGCCTGGAAGCTTTCTTT.

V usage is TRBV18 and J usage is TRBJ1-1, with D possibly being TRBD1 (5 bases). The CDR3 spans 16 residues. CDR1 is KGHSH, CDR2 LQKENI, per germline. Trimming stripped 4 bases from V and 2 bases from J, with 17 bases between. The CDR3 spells CASSRSGRVENTEAFF. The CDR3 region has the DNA TGTGCCAGCTCACGATCGGGCAGGGTGGAAAACACTGAAGCTTTCTTT.

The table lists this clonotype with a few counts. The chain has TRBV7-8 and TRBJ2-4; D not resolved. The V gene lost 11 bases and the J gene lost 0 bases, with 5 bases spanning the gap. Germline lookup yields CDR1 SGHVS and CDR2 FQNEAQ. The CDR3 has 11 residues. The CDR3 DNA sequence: TGTGCCGTGGTAGCCAAAAACATTCAGTACTTC. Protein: CAVVAKNIQYF.

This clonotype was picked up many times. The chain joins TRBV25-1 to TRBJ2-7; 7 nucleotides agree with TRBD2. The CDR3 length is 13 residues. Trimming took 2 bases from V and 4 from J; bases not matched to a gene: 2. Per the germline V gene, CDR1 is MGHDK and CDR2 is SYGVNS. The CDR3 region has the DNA TGTGCCAGCAGTGAAATCGGGAGGTACGAGCAGTACTTC. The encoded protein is CASSEIGRYEQYF.

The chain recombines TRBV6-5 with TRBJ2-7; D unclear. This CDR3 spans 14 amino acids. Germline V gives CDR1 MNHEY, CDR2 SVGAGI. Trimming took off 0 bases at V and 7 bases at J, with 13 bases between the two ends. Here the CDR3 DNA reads TGTGCCAGCAGTTACTCTATTCAGGATACGGAGCAGTACTTC. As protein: CASSYSIQDTEQYF.

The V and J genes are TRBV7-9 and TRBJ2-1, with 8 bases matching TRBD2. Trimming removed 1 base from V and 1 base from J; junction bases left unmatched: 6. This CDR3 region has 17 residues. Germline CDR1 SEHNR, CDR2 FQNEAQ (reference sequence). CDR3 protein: CASSLDAGTSSYNEQFF. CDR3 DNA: TGTGCCAGCAGCTTAGATGCCGGGACTAGTTCCTACAATGAGCAGTTCTTC.

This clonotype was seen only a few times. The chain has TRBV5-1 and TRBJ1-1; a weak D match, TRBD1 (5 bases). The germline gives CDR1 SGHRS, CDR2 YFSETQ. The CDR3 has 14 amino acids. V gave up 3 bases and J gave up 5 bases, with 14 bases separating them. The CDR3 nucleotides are TGCGCCAGCAGCTGGAGGGGTAGTGGGACTGAAGCTTTCTTT. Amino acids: CASSWRGSGTEAFF.

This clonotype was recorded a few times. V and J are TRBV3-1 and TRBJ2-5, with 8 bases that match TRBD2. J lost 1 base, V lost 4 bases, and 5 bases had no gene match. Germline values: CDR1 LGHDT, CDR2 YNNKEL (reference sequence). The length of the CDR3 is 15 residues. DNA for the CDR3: TGTGCCAGCAGCCTGAAACTAGCGGCCCAAGAGACCCAGTACTTC. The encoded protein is CASSLKLAAQETQYF.

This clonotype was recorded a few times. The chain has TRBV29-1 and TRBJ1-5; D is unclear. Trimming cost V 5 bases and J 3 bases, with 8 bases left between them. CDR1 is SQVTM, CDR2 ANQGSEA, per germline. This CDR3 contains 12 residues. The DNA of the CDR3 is TGCAGCGTTAAGGCGTCCAATCAGCCCCAGCATTTT. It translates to CSVKASNQPQHF. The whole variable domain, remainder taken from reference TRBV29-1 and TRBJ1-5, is SAVISQKPSRDICQRGTSLTIQCQVDSQVTMMFWYRQQPGQSLTLIATANQGSEATYESGFVIDKFPISRPNLTFSTLTVSNMSPEDSSIYLCSVKASNQPQHFGDGTRLSIL.

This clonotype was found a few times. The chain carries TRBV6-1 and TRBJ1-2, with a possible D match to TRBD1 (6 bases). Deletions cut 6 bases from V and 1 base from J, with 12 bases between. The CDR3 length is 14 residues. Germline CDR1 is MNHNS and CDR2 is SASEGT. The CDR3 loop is CASSNRAINYGYTF. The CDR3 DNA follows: TGTGCCAGCAGCAACAGGGCGATTAACTATGGCTACACCTTC.

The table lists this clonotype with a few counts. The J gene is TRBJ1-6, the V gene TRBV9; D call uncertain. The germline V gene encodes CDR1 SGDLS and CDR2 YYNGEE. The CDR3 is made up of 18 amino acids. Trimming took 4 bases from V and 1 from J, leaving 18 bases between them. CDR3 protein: CASSPYPGTGSYNSPLHF. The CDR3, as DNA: TGTGCCAGCAGCCCATATCCTGGTACCGGGTCCTATAATTCACCCCTCCACTTT.

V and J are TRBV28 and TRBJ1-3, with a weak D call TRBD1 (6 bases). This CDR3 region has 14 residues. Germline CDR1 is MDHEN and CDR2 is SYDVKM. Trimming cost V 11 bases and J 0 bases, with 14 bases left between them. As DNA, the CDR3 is TGTGCCTGCATGACAGGCCCCTCTGGAAACACCATATATTTT. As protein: CACMTGPSGNTIYF.

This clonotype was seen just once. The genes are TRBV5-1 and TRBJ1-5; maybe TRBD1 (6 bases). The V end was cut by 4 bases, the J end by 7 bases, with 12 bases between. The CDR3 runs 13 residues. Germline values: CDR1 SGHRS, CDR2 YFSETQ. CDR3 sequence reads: CASSPGAGQPQHF. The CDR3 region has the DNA TGCGCCAGCAGCCCGGGGGCTGGCCAGCCCCAGCATTTT.

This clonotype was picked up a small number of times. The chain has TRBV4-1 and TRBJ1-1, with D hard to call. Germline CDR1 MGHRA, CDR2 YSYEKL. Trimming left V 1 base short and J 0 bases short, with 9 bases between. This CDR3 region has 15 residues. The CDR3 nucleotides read TGCGCCAGCAGCCAAGGGTTTGATATGAACACTGAAGCTTTCTTT. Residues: CASSQGFDMNTEAFF.

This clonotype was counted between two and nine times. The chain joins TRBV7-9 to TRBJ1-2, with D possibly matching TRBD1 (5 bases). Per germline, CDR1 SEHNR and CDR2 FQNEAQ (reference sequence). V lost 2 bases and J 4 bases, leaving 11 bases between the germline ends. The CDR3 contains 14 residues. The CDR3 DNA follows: TGTGCCAGCAGCTTATTCGAAGGGGCCTATGGCTACACCTTC. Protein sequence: CASSLFEGAYGYTF.

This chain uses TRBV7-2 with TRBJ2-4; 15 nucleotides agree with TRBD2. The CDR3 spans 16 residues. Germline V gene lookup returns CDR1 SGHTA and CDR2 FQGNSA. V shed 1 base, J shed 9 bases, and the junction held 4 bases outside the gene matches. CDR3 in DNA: TGTGCCAGCAGCTTAGTCGGGACTAGCGGGGGGAGCATTCAGTACTTC. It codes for CASSLVGTSGGSIQYF.